These 17 T cell receptor beta chains share one sample of origin, sequenced in a study of blood T cell repertoires in COVID-19. Method: immunoSEQ multiplex PCR; TCRdb's copy keeps in-frame clones and lacks some. The sample shows 75,000 to 95,000 clones, around nine tenths of them seen only once. Sequenced: peripheral blood. The origin of the receptors is a woman in her sixties with COVID-19, enrolled during active disease.

This sequence joins TRBV3-1 (or the pseudogene TRBV3-2) and TRBJ2-2, with D unresolved. CDR1 is LGHDT, CDR2 YNNKEL, per germline (reference sequence). The V and J ends lost 2 bases and 4 bases respectively, with 8 bases between them. CDR3 length equals 14 residues. The chain's CDR3 is CASSQRVGTGELFF. DNA of the CDR3: TGTGCCAGCAGCCAACGGGTCGGCACCGGGGAGCTGTTTTTT.

Written as DNA, the CDR3 is TGTGCCAGCTCACCGGACAGGGGGATGGACACCATATATTTT. It specifies CASSPDRGMDTIYF. This rearrangement joins TRBV18 to TRBJ1-3, with 10 bases fitting TRBD1. The CDR3 sequence is 14 residues long. V lost 3 bases to trimming and J lost 8 bases; unmatched junction nucleotides: 4. The germline V gene has CDR1 KGHSH and CDR2 LQKENI.

V is TRBV5-6 and J is TRBJ1-5, with D tentatively TRBD1 (6 bases). Germline V gives CDR1 SGHDT, CDR2 YYEEEE. The CDR3 extends over 14 amino acids. The V and J ends lost 4 bases and 9 bases respectively, with 17 bases between them. The CDR3, as DNA: TGTGCCAGCAGCCGGTGGGACACCCAGGGGCCCCAGCATTTT. Its protein product is CASSRWDTQGPQHF. Together with reference TRBV5-6 and TRBJ1-5, the CDR3 gives the full variable domain: DAGVTQSPTHLIKTRGQQVTLRCSPKSGHDTVSWYQQALGQGPQFIFQYYEEEERQRGNFPDRFSGHQFPNYSSELNVNALLLGDSALYLCASSRWDTQGPQHFGDGTRLSIL.

This chain uses TRBV7-2 with TRBJ2-5, with 10 bases lining up with TRBD2. Germline CDR1 SGHTA, CDR2 FQGNSA. This CDR3 is 15 amino acids long. V lost 0 bases and J lost 7; bases outside the gene matches: 5. The CDR3 reads CASSLAAGGLGTQYF. The CDR3 nucleotides are TGTGCCAGCAGCTTAGCAGCGGGGGGGCTGGGGACCCAGTACTTC.

The chain links TRBV5-1 to TRBJ2-3, with 7 bases identical to TRBD2. This CDR3 is 14 amino acids long. CDR1 is SGHRS, CDR2 YFSETQ, per germline. The ends lost 5 bases at V and 2 bases at J; junction bases unmatched: 5. The CDR3 coding sequence is TGCGCCAGCAGGTCCGGGACTAACACAGATACGCAGTATTTT. Translation: CASRSGTNTDTQYF.

The chain is built from TRBV20-1 and TRBJ2-5, with D perhaps matching TRBD2 (6 bases). Germline values: CDR1 DFQATT, CDR2 SNEGSKA (reference sequence). The CDR3 totals 11 residues. The V end lost 5 bases, the J end lost 4 bases, and 8 bases lay between the germline ends. As DNA, the CDR3 is TGCAGTGCTGGGACTTTAGAGACCCAGTACTTC. It translates to CSAGTLETQYF.

The V call is TRBV7-9, the J call TRBJ1-4, with D unclear. This CDR3 is built from 14 residues. V lost 5 bases and J 4 bases, leaving 11 bases between the germline ends. Germline V gives CDR1 SEHNR, CDR2 FQNEAQ (reference sequence). CDR3 nucleotides: TGTGCCAGCAGCAACACAGCCTATAATGAAAAACTGTTTTTT. This codes for CASSNTAYNEKLFF.

This chain links TRBV5-8 with TRBJ1-1; 7 bases fit TRBD1. Trimming cost V 1 base and J 7 bases; bases outside gene matches: 4. The CDR3 has 13 amino acids. Germline V gene data show CDR1 as SGHTS and CDR2 as YDEGEE. CDR3 sequence: CASSLRRQGEAFF. CDR3 DNA sequence: TGTGCCAGCAGCTTGCGGAGACAGGGTGAAGCTTTCTTT.

The chain couples TRBV21-1 to TRBJ1-5. TRBV21-1 is a pseudogene. The CDR3 covers 12 residues. The CDR3: CASSNGGEPQHF. The DNA of the CDR3 is TGTGCCAGCAGCAATGGGGGGGAGCCCCAGCATTTT.

The chain is built from TRBV7-6 and TRBJ2-3, with D perhaps matching TRBD2 (7 bases). V was cut by 5 bases and J by 4 bases, with 25 bases left in between. Germline CDR1 is SGHVS and CDR2 is FNYEAQ. The CDR3 is made up of 18 amino acids. The CDR3 nucleotides read TGTGCCAGCAGCCTGAGTGTGGGGGGGGCGGACTATCCAGATACGCAGTATTTT. This codes for CASSLSVGGADYPDTQYF.

This sequence joins TRBV5-8 and TRBJ1-1; the D is unclear. Germline CDR1 and CDR2: SGHTS and YDEGEE. V lost 4 bases and J lost 2, with 15 bases in between. The CDR3 is made up of 15 amino acids. The DNA of the CDR3 is TGTGCCAGCAGCCTCGGGGTAATCAGAAACACTGAAGCTTTCTTT. It is translated as CASSLGVIRNTEAFF.

This rearrangement joins TRBV4-3 to TRBJ2-2, with 11 positions matching TRBD2. Germline lookup yields CDR1 LGHNA and CDR2 YSLEER. Losses at the gene ends were 10 bases for V and 6 bases for J; bases not matched to a gene: 10. The CDR3 is made up of 15 amino acids. CDR3 loop: CATSSIAGGAGELFF. DNA of the CDR3: TGCGCCACTAGCAGTATAGCGGGGGGGGCCGGGGAGCTGTTTTTT.

The J gene is TRBJ2-3, the V gene TRBV2; tentative D call: TRBD2 (7 bases). The CDR3 sequence is 16 residues long. From germline, CDR1 is SNHLY and CDR2 FYNNEI. Trimming removed 10 bases at V and 3 bases at J, with 23 bases between. The CDR3 DNA sequence: TGTGCCACCCCATCGGGGGGCAGGGAAGTTACAGATACGCAGTATTTT. It specifies CATPSGGREVTDTQYF.

This sequence joins TRBV7-9 and TRBJ1-4, with D possibly TRBD1 on 5 matching bases. Germline CDR1 SEHNR, CDR2 FQNEAQ (reference sequence). CDR3 length equals 14 residues. Trimming left V 7 bases short and J 5 bases short, with 14 bases between. CDR3 residues: CASTPSGGNEKLFF. The CDR3 DNA is TGTGCCAGCACCCCTAGCGGGGGGAATGAAAAACTGTTTTTT. The whole variable domain, remainder taken from reference TRBV7-9 and TRBJ1-4, is DTGVSQNPRHKITKRGQNVTFRCDPISEHNRLYWYRQTLGQGPEFLTYFQNEAQLEKSRLLSDRFSAERPKGSFSTLEIQRTEQGDSAMYLCASTPSGGNEKLFFGSGTQLSVL.

This chain joins TRBV11-3 and TRBJ1-1; the D is unclear. Between the trimmed V and J ends, which lost 0 bases and 6 bases, there was a span of 11 bases. Per the germline V gene, CDR1 is SGHNT and CDR2 is YENEEA. The CDR3 has 14 residues. CDR3: CASSLDRAGSEAFF. The CDR3 coding sequence is TGTGCCAGCAGCTTAGATAGGGCGGGTTCTGAAGCTTTCTTT.

The rearrangement joins TRBV28 to TRBJ2-7; D not certain. Germline V gene lookup returns CDR1 MDHEN and CDR2 SYDVKM. The CDR3 extends over 11 amino acids. The V gene lost 5 bases and the J gene lost 4 bases, with 6 bases spanning the gap. For the CDR3, the DNA is TGTGCCAGCAGTATCTCGTACGAGCAGTACTTC. It translates to CASSISYEQYF.

A few counts support this clone. The chain couples TRBV3-1 (or the pseudogene TRBV3-2) to TRBJ1-6, with D unclear. Trimming cost V 4 bases and J 0 bases, with 10 bases left between them. Looked up from germline, CDR1 is LGHDT and CDR2 is YNNKEL (reference sequence). The CDR3 is 16 amino acids. The CDR3 nucleotides read TGTGCCAGCAGCCCACTCGCGAGCTCCTATAATTCACCCCTCCACTTT. This gives the protein CASSPLASSYNSPLHF.